These 3 T cell receptor beta chains were all obtained from the same sample, sequenced in a study of blood T cells in healthy people across ages. Combining a sample-barcoded 5' primer with a J-beta primer mix, a second PCR ran for roughly 6 to 12 cycles. TCRdb analysed the 5' RACE reads with MiXCR anew, one entry per CDR3 protein. The sample contains 780,000 or so distinct CDR3 sequences, around three fifths of which appear only once. Sequences were obtained from blood. Receptors originate from a man aged 40-55 years in good health.

This chain joins TRBV7-3 and TRBJ2-3, with TRBD2 as a possible D gene (5 bases). CDR3 length: 14 amino acids. Germline-derived CDR1 and CDR2 are SGHTA and FQGTGA. V lost 4 bases to trimming and J lost 4 bases, with 12 bases between them. As DNA, the CDR3 is TGTGCCAGCAGCTCCAGCCTAGCCCCAGATACGCAGTATTTT. Its protein product is CASSSSLAPDTQYF.

As to this clonotype: A much larger clone lies a single base off, so this may be a read error. This sequence joins TRBV9 and TRBJ2-4; 7 positions match TRBD2. The J call could be wrong; TRBJ2-7 is a better fit for the DNA end. Germline CDR1 and CDR2: SGDLS and YYNGEE. The CDR3 covers 14 residues. CDR3 amino acids: CASGVGGRRDEQYF. In DNA form, the CDR3 reads TGTGCCAGCGGCGTTGGCGGGAGAAGAGACGAGCAGTACTTC.

This chain connects TRBV7-2 to TRBJ1-2; perhaps TRBD1 as D (6 bases). CDR3 length: 14 residues. Germline CDR1 and CDR2: SGHTA and FQGNSA. CDR3 in amino acids: CAEGGEGWNYGYTF. CDR3 coding DNA: TGTGCAGAGGGGGGAGAAGGTTGGAACTATGGCTACACCTTC.